Listed below are T cell receptor beta chains from one sample, sequenced in a study of cytotoxic CD8 clonotypes in ibrutinib-treated CLL. The assay was immunoSEQ multiplex PCR, and TCRdb's table has in-frame clones only and misses some. This table has a few hundred thousand clones, roughly 70% appearing once. The source material was PBMCs, sampled after 24 months of ibrutinib treatment. The source of these receptors is a human donor with chronic lymphocytic leukemia. CDR3s include the opening cysteine and the closing phenylalanine or tryptophan. A D gene is named only where the DNA matches it firmly. Clone size, where shown, is once, few, many, or a class for clones that have expanded.

v_call	clone_size	j_call	d_call	cdr3_aa	cdr3_nt
TRBV9	.	TRBJ2-2	TRBD1	CASSVSRTGGYTGELFF	TGTGCCAGCAGCGTCTCGAGGACAGGGGGTTACACCGGGGAGCTGTTTTTT
TRBV25-1	once	TRBJ2-5	.	CASSEGQGGMETQYF	TGTGCCAGCAGTGAGGGTCAGGGGGGGATGGAGACCCAGTACTTC
TRBV9	.	TRBJ2-2	TRBD2	CASSVGSLAGGPSTGELFF	TGTGCCAGCAGCGTAGGGTCTCTAGCGGGAGGGCCGAGCACCGGGGAGCTGTTTTTT
TRBV5-4	.	TRBJ1-4	.	CASSLGPGKLFF	TGTGCCAGCAGCTTAGGACCTGGAAAACTGTTTTTT
TRBV13	few	TRBJ1-5	.	CASSSRGGTLSNQPQHF	TGTGCCAGCAGCTCCCGCGGAGGGACACTTAGCAATCAGCCCCAGCATTTT
TRBV6-5	.	TRBJ2-7	.	CASRPGPVRIEQYF	TGTGCCAGCAGACCGGGACCAGTGAGGATCGAGCAGTACTTC
TRBV5-1	.	TRBJ1-2	.	CASSLAGDSYGYTF	TGCGCCAGCAGCTTGGCAGGAGACAGCTATGGCTACACCTTC
TRBV5-6	.	TRBJ2-1	TRBD2	CASSLCGTSGIGEQFF	TGTGCCAGCAGCTTGTGTGGGACTAGCGGGATCGGTGAGCAGTTCTTC
TRBV6-5	few	TRBJ1-5	TRBD1	CASSPGTVFQPQHF	TGTGCCAGCAGTCCCGGGACAGTATTTCAGCCCCAGCATTTT
TRBV7-2	.	TRBJ1-1	.	CASSLTNLSEAFF	TGTGCCAGCAGCTTAACGAATCTTTCAGAAGCTTTCTTT
TRBV5-1	.	TRBJ2-1	TRBD2	CASSMGTSRILTYNEQFF	TGCGCCAGCAGCATGGGGACTAGCAGAATACTGACCTACAATGAGCAGTTCTTC
TRBV28	.	TRBJ1-2	.	CASTSSGAGYTF	TGTGCCAGCACCTCCTCAGGGGCGGGCTACACCTTC
TRBV27	.	TRBJ2-3	.	CASSPVMSTDTQYF	TGTGCCAGCAGCCCCGTCATGAGCACAGATACGCAGTATTTT
TRBV11-2	.	TRBJ2-7	.	CASSPTSSFREQYF	TGTGCCAGCAGCCCGACTAGTAGCTTTCGCGAGCAGTACTTC
TRBV4-2	few	TRBJ1-1	.	CASSQDMNTEAFF	TGTGCCAGCAGTCAAGACATGAACACTGAAGCTTTCTTT
TRBV4-2	.	TRBJ1-1	TRBD1	CASSHPPGRGRLGLNTEAFF	TGTGCCAGCAGCCACCCTCCGGGGAGGGGGCGGCTGGGCCTGAACACTGAAGCTTTCTTT
TRBV6-5	.	TRBJ2-1	TRBD2	CASKREPYNEQFF	TGTGCCAGCAAGCGGGAGCCTTACAATGAGCAGTTCTTC
TRBV9	.	TRBJ2-1	.	CASSALQGGHNEQFF	TGTGCCAGCAGCGCCCTCCAGGGAGGCCACAATGAGCAGTTCTTC
TRBV7-6	.	TRBJ2-5	.	CASSLALTDYQETQYF	TGTGCCAGCAGCTTAGCCCTTACAGATTACCAAGAGACCCAGTACTTC
TRBV7-9	.	TRBJ2-1	.	CASSLGFSLNEQFF	TGTGCCAGCAGCTTAGGGTTCTCCCTCAATGAGCAGTTCTTC
TRBV6-5	few	TRBJ2-5	TRBD1	CASRTGGQETQYF	TGTGCCAGCAGAACAGGGGGCCAAGAGACCCAGTACTTC
TRBV28	.	TRBJ2-2	TRBD2	CASSRTSGGTGELFF	TGTGCCAGCAGTCGGACTAGCGGGGGCACCGGGGAGCTGTTTTTT
TRBV30	.	TRBJ1-5	.	CAWSVTDGSQPQHF	TGTGCCTGGAGTGTAACGGACGGATCTCAGCCCCAGCATTTT
TRBV29-1	.	TRBJ1-2	TRBD1	CSVSLTGQGFGNYGYTF	TGCAGCGTTTCCCTCACGGGACAGGGGTTCGGTAACTATGGCTACACCTTC
TRBV11-3	.	TRBJ2-1	TRBD2	CASSPSGSGYNEQFF	TGTGCCAGCAGCCCCAGCGGGAGCGGGTACAATGAGCAGTTCTTC
TRBV7-2	.	TRBJ2-1	.	CASSGLGPSYNEQFF	TGTGCCAGCAGCGGTCTCGGACCATCCTACAATGAGCAGTTCTTC
TRBV7-3	.	TRBJ2-1	.	CASSPDRNYNEQFF	TGTGCCAGCAGCCCGGACAGAAACTACAATGAGCAGTTCTTC
TRBV19	few	TRBJ1-4	.	CASYGRGLNEKLFF	TGTGCCAGTTATGGCAGGGGTCTGAATGAAAAACTGTTTTTT
TRBV29-1	.	TRBJ2-1	TRBD2	CSVVLAGRGEQFF	TGCAGCGTTGTGCTAGCGGGACGGGGTGAGCAGTTCTTC
TRBV10-3	.	TRBJ2-7	.	CAISDPGEDEQYF	TGTGCCATCAGTGACCCGGGAGAGGACGAGCAGTACTTC
TRBV2	.	TRBJ2-7	TRBD1	CASSGQGRSSYEQYF	TGTGCCAGCAGTGGACAGGGGAGGAGCTCCTACGAGCAGTACTTC
TRBV28	.	TRBJ2-7	TRBD1	CASSLGTGKGSYEQYF	TGTGCCAGCAGTTTAGGGACAGGGAAAGGGTCCTACGAGCAGTACTTC
TRBV6-5	.	TRBJ1-1	.	CASSYVGGVTEAFF	TGTGCCAGCAGTTACGTGGGAGGTGTCACTGAAGCTTTCTTT
TRBV6-5	few	TRBJ2-7	.	CASSYAQFYEQYF	TGTGCCAGCAGTTACGCACAGTTCTACGAGCAGTACTTC
TRBV30	.	TRBJ1-4	.	CAWSVGGTPNRKLFF	TGTGCCTGGAGTGTAGGCGGAACCCCGAATAGGAAACTGTTTTTT